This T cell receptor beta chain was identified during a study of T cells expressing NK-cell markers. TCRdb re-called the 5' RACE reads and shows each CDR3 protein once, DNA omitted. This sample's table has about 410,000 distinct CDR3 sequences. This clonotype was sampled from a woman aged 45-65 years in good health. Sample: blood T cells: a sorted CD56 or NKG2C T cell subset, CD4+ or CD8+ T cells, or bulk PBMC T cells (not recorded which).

The CDR3 reads CASSLRAAENTEAFF. The chain joins TRBV7-2 to TRBJ1-1; TCRdb's D call, TRBD1, is unchecked because there is no DNA. This CDR3 has 15 residues. Germline V gene lookup returns CDR1 SGHTA and CDR2 FQGNSA.